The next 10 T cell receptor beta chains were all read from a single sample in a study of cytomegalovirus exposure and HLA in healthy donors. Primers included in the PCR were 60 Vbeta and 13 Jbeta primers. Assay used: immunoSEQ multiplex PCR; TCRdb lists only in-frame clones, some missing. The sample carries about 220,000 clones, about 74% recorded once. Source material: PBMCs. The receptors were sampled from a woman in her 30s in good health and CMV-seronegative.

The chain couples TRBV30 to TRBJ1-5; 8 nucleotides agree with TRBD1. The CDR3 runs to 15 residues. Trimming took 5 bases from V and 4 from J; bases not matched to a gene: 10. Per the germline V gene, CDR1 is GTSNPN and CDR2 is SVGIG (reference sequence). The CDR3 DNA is TGTGCCTGGGGTCGGGGCAGGGGGCGGAATCAGCCCCAGCATTTT. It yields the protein CAWGRGRGRNQPQHF.

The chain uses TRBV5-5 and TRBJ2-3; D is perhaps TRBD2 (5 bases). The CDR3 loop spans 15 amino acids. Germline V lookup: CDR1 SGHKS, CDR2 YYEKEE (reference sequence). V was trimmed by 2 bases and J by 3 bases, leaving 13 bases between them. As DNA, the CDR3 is TGTGCCAGCAGCTTCAAGGGCGCGGGTACAGATACGCAGTATTTT. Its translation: CASSFKGAGTDTQYF. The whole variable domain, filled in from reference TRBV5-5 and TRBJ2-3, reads DAGVTQSPTHLIKTRGQQVTLRCSPISGHKSVSWYQQVLGQGPQFIFQYYEKEERGRGNFPDRFSARQFPNYSSELNVNALLLGDSALYLCASSFKGAGTDTQYFGPGTRLTVL.

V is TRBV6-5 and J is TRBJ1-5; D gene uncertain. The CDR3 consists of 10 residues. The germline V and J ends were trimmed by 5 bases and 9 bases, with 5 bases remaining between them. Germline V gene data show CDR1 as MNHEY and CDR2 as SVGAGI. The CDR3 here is CASSAAPQHF. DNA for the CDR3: TGTGCCAGCAGTGCGGCGCCCCAGCATTTT.

The CDR3 loop reads CASSLWTGGQEQYF. CDR3 bases: TGCGCCAGCAGCTTGTGGACAGGGGGCCAAGAGCAGTACTTC. The chain carries TRBV5-1 and TRBJ2-7; TRBD1 agrees at 11 bases. Per germline, CDR1 SGHRS and CDR2 YFSETQ. There are 14 residues in the CDR3. V shed 1 base, J shed 7 bases, and the junction held 4 bases outside the gene matches.

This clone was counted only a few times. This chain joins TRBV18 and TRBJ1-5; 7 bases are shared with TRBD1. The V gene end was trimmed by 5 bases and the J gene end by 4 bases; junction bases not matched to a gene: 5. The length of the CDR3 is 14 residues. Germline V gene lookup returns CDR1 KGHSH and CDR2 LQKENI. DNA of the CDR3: TGTGCCAGCTCATCGGGACAGAGAAATCAGCCCCAGCATTTT. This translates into CASSSGQRNQPQHF.

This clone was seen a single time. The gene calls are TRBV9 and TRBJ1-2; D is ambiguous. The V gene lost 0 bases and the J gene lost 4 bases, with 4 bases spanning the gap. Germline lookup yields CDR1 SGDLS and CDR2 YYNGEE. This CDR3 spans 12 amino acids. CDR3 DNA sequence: TGTGCCAGCAGCGTAGACAGCTATGGCTACACCTTC. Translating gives CASSVDSYGYTF.

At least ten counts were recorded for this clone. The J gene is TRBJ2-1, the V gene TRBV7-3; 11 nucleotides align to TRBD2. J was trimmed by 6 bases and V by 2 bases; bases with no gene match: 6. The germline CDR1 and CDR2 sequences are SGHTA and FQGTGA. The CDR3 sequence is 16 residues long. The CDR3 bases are TGTGCCAGCAGCTTATCTGGACTAGCGGGCCTCAATGAGCAGTTCTTC. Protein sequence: CASSLSGLAGLNEQFF. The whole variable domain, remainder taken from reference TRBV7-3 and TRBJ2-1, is GAGVSQTPSNKVTEKGKYVELRCDPISGHTALYWYRQSLGQGPEFLIYFQGTGAADDSGLPNDRFFAVRPEGSVSTLKIQRTERGDSAVYLCASSLSGLAGLNEQFFGPGTRLTVL.

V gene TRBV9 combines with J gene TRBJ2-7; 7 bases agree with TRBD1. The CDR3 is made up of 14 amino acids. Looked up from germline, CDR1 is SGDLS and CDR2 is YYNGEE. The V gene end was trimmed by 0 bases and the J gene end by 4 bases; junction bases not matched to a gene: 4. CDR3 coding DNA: TGTGCCAGCAGCGTAGCTACAGGGGCGTACGAGCAGTACTTC. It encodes CASSVATGAYEQYF.

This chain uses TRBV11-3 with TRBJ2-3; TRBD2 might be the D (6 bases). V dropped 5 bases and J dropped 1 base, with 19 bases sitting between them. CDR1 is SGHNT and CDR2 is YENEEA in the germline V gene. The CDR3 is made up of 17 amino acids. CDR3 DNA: TGTGCCAGCAGCCCGGGACTGGGCAGGGTCCGCACAGATACGCAGTATTTT. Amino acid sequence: CASSPGLGRVRTDTQYF. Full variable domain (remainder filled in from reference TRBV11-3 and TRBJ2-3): EAGVVQSPRYKIIEKKQPVAFWCNPISGHNTLYWYLQNLGQGPELLIRYENEEAVDDSQLPKDRFSAERLKGVDSTLKIQPAELGDSAVYLCASSPGLGRVRTDTQYFGPGTRLTVL.

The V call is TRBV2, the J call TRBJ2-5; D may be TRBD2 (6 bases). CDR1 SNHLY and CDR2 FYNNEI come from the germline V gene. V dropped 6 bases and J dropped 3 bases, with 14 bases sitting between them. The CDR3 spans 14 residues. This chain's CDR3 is CASSAVEGKETQYF. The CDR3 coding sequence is TGTGCCAGCAGCGCTGTGGAGGGTAAAGAGACCCAGTACTTC.